The 2 T cell receptor beta chains below come from one sample, sequenced in a study of T cells in women clearing cervical HPV infection. Repertoires were generated with immunoSEQ multiplex PCR, while TCRdb's copy carries only in-frame clones and drops some. This sample lists tens of thousands of clones; its ten largest clones have approximately 1.2%. Sequencing was done on a sample of blood buffy coat. The receptors stem from a woman aged 18 to 75 with a cervical HPV16 infection that either progressed to CIN3+ or cleared (not recorded which).

As for this clone: The read halts 3 residues ahead of the CDR3 end, with the missing end drawn from the germline J gene. This chain uses TRBV19 with TRBJ2-5; 10 nucleotides line up with TRBD2. Per the germline V gene, CDR1 is LNHDA and CDR2 is SQIVND (reference sequence). V lost 6 bases to trimming and J lost 1 base; unmatched junction nucleotides: 8. The length of the CDR3 is 16 residues. The sequenced CDR3 bases are TGTGCCAGTAGACCTTCTAGCGGGGGCTTCCAAGAGACC. This gives the protein CASRPSSGGFQET. The complete CDR3 protein is CASRPSSGGFQETQYF. Based on the CDR3 plus reference TRBV19 and TRBJ2-5, the full variable domain is DGGITQSPKYLFRKEGQNVTLSCEQNLNHDAMYWYRQDPGQGLRLIYYSQIVNDFQKGDIAEGYSVSREKKESFPLTVTSAQKNPTAFYLCASRPSSGGFQETQYFGPGTRLLVL.

On this clone itself: The missing CDR3 end, 3 residues past where the read stops, is filled in from the germline J gene. V gene TRBV7-9 combines with J gene TRBJ2-1, with D possibly matching TRBD2 (7 bases). V was trimmed by 1 base and J by 8 bases, leaving 15 bases between them. The CDR3 spans 15 residues. The germline V gene has CDR1 SEHNR and CDR2 FQNEAQ (reference sequence). The CDR3 DNA, read in part, is TGTGCCAGCAGCTTAGGACGGGGGGCGGGTTATGAG. Its protein product is CASSLGRGAGYE. The CDR3 as a whole reads CASSLGRGAGYEQFF.